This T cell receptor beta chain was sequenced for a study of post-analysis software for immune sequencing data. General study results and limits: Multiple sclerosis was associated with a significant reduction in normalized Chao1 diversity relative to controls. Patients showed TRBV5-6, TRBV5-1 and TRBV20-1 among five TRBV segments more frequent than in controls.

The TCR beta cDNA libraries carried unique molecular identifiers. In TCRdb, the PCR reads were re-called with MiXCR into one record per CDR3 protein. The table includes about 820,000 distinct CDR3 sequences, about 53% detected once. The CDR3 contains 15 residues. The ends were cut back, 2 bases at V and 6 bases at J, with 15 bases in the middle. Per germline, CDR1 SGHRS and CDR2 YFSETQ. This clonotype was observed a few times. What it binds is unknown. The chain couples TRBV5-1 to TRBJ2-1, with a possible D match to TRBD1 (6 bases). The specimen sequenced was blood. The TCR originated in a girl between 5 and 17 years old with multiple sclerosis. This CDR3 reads CASSLQGPAFNEQFF. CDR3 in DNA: TGCGCCAGCAGCTTACAGGGTCCTGCTTTCAATGAGCAGTTCTTC. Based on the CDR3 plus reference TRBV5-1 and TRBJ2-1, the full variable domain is KAGVTQTPRYLIKTRGQQVTLSCSPISGHRSVSWYQQTPGQGLQFLFEYFSETQRNKGNFPGRFSGRQFSNSRSEMNVSTLELGDSALYLCASSLQGPAFNEQFFGPGTRLTVL.